This T cell receptor beta chain is drawn from a study of shared clonotypes between healthy human individuals (dated by TCRdb to about 2020). Regarding the complete study: Two women and a few men aged 18 to 49 years were included in the cohort. To increase sequencing depth and limit assay-specific biases, TCR repertoire library preparation and sequencing were carried out by different laboratories using diverse techniques. Per donor, three plates each were used for CD4 naive and CD4 memory, two for CD8 naive, and one for CD8 memory. The study deeply sequenced blood TCR repertoires of several healthy adults to estimate repertoire size and the extent of clonotype sharing between individuals. Per donor, leukapheresis produced somewhere between about 0.8 and 9.5 billion PBMCs. General study outcomes and caveats: Clonotypes shared by all four sorted-subset donors showed higher generation probabilities than non-shared clonotypes. Based on pairwise subsampling, the degree of clonotype sharing among donors was expected to be affected by sequencing depth. Rarefaction of sorted-subset datasets indicated incomplete sequencing despite the large sequencing depth. Naive subsets generally had larger estimated clonotype richness than memory subsets did. Sampling was limited to blood, and TCR repertoires in tissue likely differ from TCR repertoires in blood. Because the study included a small number of donors, the genetic and exposure-history diversity represented was limited. Sharing across several donors was observed for around 5% of naive CD4, less than 4% of naive CD8, over 2% of memory CD4, and less than 0.45% of memory CD8 clonotypes.

V loses 3 bases of germline sequence and J loses 9 bases, and the interval between the two ends is 11 bases. The germline V gene sets CDR1 to MDHEN and CDR2 to SYDVKM. The CDR3 runs 12 amino acids, cysteine and phenylalanine included. Of the read, only the CDR3 DNA is kept; its 36 bases are in frame from base 1. This clone was seen once. Its antigen remains undetermined. There are no base qualities to consult, and no much larger clone falls within one base. Healthy HIV-negative adults with no recently reported acute infections or vaccinations were included as donors. Every donor was a Caucasian adult residing in Nashville, Tennessee, USA. Magnetic negative selection was used to enrich CD4+ T cells, after which naive cells were positively selected on CD45RA and the negative fraction became the memory subset. Blood was collected by leukapheresis, and PBMCs were isolated by Ficoll-Histopaque density gradient centrifugation and then cryopreserved in liquid nitrogen vapor phase. Purity and quantity of every magnetically sorted T cell population were checked by analytical flow cytometry. Genomic DNA was isolated from every sorted fraction and measured by UV absorbance on a Nanodrop 2000c.

Using the deep immunoSEQ assay, multiplex PCR amplified TCR CDR3 regions from genomic DNA. Genomic DNA extracted from each cell subset was distributed evenly over all wells of several immunoSEQ 96-well plates, and each plate served as one replicate. For sorted subsets, approximately 200 ng of genomic DNA, equivalent to roughly 30,000 T cell genomes, went into each replicate PCR. The purified libraries were quantified using a Qubit 3.0 fluorometer, sized with a Bioanalyzer 2100, and then quantified again using the KAPA Library Quantification kit. Each immunoSEQ 96-well plate was sequenced on its own single-read 150-cycle Illumina NextSeq 550 flow cell. In the authors' own workflow: Because the immunoSEQ output included only junctional sequences and no quality scores, the filtering could not be the same as the filtering used for full-length reads. To assign V/J genes and CDR3, sequences were annotated against IMGT germline references using PyIR, a Python wrapper for IgBLAST v1.9. Any read was removed if the V/J assignment was weak (E-value above 1e-6), the CDR3 was missing, or the read contained stop codons, out-of-frame junctions, or ambiguous translated residues. A V3J clonotype was defined by an identical inferred V gene, J gene, and CDR3 amino acid sequence. The percentage overlap between two repertoires was calculated by dividing the number of shared unique clonotypes by the size of the smaller repertoire. Three approaches were used to assess repertoire richness: RTK rarefaction, the Chao1 estimator, and Recon v2.1 estimates of unobserved clonotypes. For all TCRbeta clonotypes obtained by the gDNA method from a few donors, generation probabilities were computed with OLGA. Sourced from immuneACCESS, this table was stored by TCRdb with only in-frame sequences that have V and J called. A share of the clones is absent; for the studies checked, an unresolved V gene accounts for under half, and the remainder has no known explanation. V, J and clone size reflect that table, while D and trimming were determined from the DNA. This sample has about 600,000 clones in its table, and around 97% of those were observed once. 0.055% to 0.07% of the sample is in the top ten clones.

This receptor chain uses TRBV28 and TRBJ1-2; D gene: possibly TRBD1, on 6 matching bases. The sample comprised naive CD4+ T cells sorted from blood. Taken with the paper, the label for cell subset or site translates to: CD45RA+ positively selected. The clonotype originates from a woman aged 30 to 39 in good health. The bases read TGTGCCAGCAGTTTGACAGGTTACCGCTACACCTTC. Translated, it gives CASSLTGYRYTF.